This T cell receptor (beta chain) stems from a study of human T cells and chemical hapten exposure. This CDR3 has 15 amino acids. The germline V gene has CDR1 MNHEY and CDR2 SMNVEV (reference sequence). The ends lost 5 bases at V and 10 bases at J; junction bases unmatched: 6. Whole-study results and caveats: DPC sensitization produced no change in TCRs with frequency above 1 in 1000. There were significantly more large CDR3 similarity clusters among expanded TCRs than among controls.

MiXCR was run by TCRdb on the RACE reads, yielding one entry per CDR3 protein. The sample has about 350,000 distinct CDR3 sequences, nearly 6.5% seen once. Turning to this clonotype: Its antigen is as yet unknown.

Noted time point: patch test 2, 6 weeks after DPC sensitization. Treatment of the sample: therapeutic diphenylcyclopropenone sensitization with weekly scalp DPC. The specimen comprised whole blood, sampled in connection with sensitization to the hapten diphenylcyclopropenone (DPC). The source of this sequence is a woman in her late teens or twenties with alopecia areata. Some clones in this sample may be carry-over from other donors' samples. This chain links TRBV27 with TRBJ2-1, with 15 bases identical to TRBD2. CDR3 residues: CASSPGLAGGLEQFF. The CDR3 DNA reads as TGTGCCAGCAGTCCGGGACTAGCGGGGGGCCTGGAGCAGTTCTTC.